Presented here are 12 T cell receptor beta chains from one specimen sequenced in a study of blood T cell repertoires in COVID-19. Profiling relied on immunoSEQ multiplex PCR, and the TCRdb table lists in-frame clones only, not all of them. This table has around 150,000 clones, 60% to 80% appearing once. Sequencing was performed on peripheral blood. These receptors all stem from a man between 50 and 59 years old with active or convalescent COVID-19.

The rearrangement links TRBV4-1 to TRBJ2-7; TRBD1 might be the D (5 bases). V lost 1 base and J lost 1, with 14 bases in between. CDR3 length: 16 residues. Per germline, CDR1 MGHRA and CDR2 YSYEKL. The CDR3 region has the DNA TGCGCCAGCAGCCAAGGAAAGACAGAAATTTCCTACGAGCAGTACTTC. Protein: CASSQGKTEISYEQYF.

The chain links TRBV3-1 (or the pseudogene TRBV3-2) to TRBJ2-7, with TRBD2 identical over 15 bases. J gave up 1 base and V 8 bases, and 3 bases lay outside the gene matches. Per germline, CDR1 LGHDT and CDR2 YNNKEL (reference sequence). The CDR3 loop spans 15 amino acids. The CDR3 nucleotides are TGTGCCAGCGGACTAGCGGGAGGGAATTCCTACGAGCAGTACTTC. This codes for CASGLAGGNSYEQYF.

The chain couples TRBV5-1 to TRBJ1-1; TRBD1 might be the D (6 bases). Germline CDR1 and CDR2: SGHRS and YFSETQ. Trimming removed 4 bases at V and 1 base at J, with 14 bases between. This CDR3 comprises 15 residues. The CDR3 protein is CASSVTGTRNTEAFF. The CDR3 DNA follows: TGCGCCAGCAGCGTCACAGGGACGAGGAACACTGAAGCTTTCTTT.

The rearrangement joins TRBV5-1 to TRBJ2-1; D is unresolved. CDR3 length equals 13 residues. Germline V gene lookup returns CDR1 SGHRS and CDR2 YFSETQ. V gave up 6 bases and J gave up 6 bases, with 13 bases separating them. CDR3 in amino acids: CASMEQNSNEQFF. CDR3 DNA sequence: TGCGCCAGCATGGAACAGAACTCCAATGAGCAGTTCTTC.

This chain connects TRBV28 to TRBJ2-2; 8 bases are shared with TRBD2. After removal of 2 bases from V and 4 bases from J, the junction contained 3 bases not matched to a gene. Germline CDR1 MDHEN, CDR2 SYDVKM. The CDR3 runs 15 residues. CDR3 sequence: CASSLGGGITGELFF. CDR3 DNA: TGTGCCAGCAGTTTAGGCGGGGGGATCACCGGGGAGCTGTTTTTT.

CDR3 in DNA: TGTGCCAGCTCAATAGTGACTATTCTCGGAAAGACCCAGTACTTC. Translated: CASSIVTILGKTQYF. The chain links TRBV28 to TRBJ2-5; D possibly corresponds to TRBD2 (5 bases). The CDR3 has 15 amino acids. Between the trimmed V and J ends, which lost 8 bases and 6 bases, there was a span of 22 bases. Germline CDR1 and CDR2: MDHEN and SYDVKM.

The V call is TRBV27, the J call TRBJ2-7; perhaps TRBD1 as D (6 bases). This CDR3 spans 11 amino acids. V lost 4 bases and J 9 bases, leaving 10 bases between the germline ends. Germline CDR1 MNHEY, CDR2 SMNVEV (reference sequence). The CDR3 region has the DNA TGTGCCAGCAGTTCCCAGGGGACGCAGTACTTC. The encoded protein is CASSSQGTQYF.

This rearrangement joins TRBV10-3 to TRBJ1-5, with D unclear. Between the trimmed V and J ends, which lost 3 bases and 4 bases, there was a span of 13 bases. The length of the CDR3 is 15 residues. Germline loops: CDR1 ENHRY, CDR2 SYGVKD. The CDR3 DNA is TGTGCCATCAGTGATTCGAGGGAGGGAAATCAGCCCCAGCATTTT. It specifies CAISDSREGNQPQHF.

This chain links TRBV20-1 with TRBJ1-3, with D possibly being TRBD1 (6 bases). V was cut by 6 bases and J by 4 bases, with 13 bases left in between. The CDR3 has 13 amino acids. Germline V gene data show CDR1 as DFQATT and CDR2 as SNEGSKA (reference sequence). CDR3 sequence reads: CSASRQGGNTIYF. As DNA, the CDR3 is TGCAGTGCCAGTCGCCAGGGGGGAAACACCATATATTTT.

The chain combines TRBV2 with TRBJ2-1, with 12 positions matching TRBD2. This CDR3 spans 17 amino acids. Germline trimming cut 4 bases from V and 9 bases from J; bases unmatched to any gene: 13. From germline, CDR1 is SNHLY and CDR2 FYNNEI. CDR3 sequence (DNA): TGTGCCAGCAGTGCTATGAGCGGACTAGCGGGATCTGTTGAGCAGTTCTTC. Protein product: CASSAMSGLAGSVEQFF. The variable domain in full, with the rest retrieved from reference TRBV2 and TRBJ2-1, is EPEVTQTPSHQVTQMGQEVILRCVPISNHLYFYWYRQILGQKVEFLVSFYNNEISEKSEIFDDQFSVERPDGSNFTLKIRSTKLEDSAMYFCASSAMSGLAGSVEQFFGPGTRLTVL.

This sequence joins TRBV28 and TRBJ1-2; 7 bases map to TRBD1. Trimming took 3 bases from V and 1 from J; bases not matched to a gene: 11. This CDR3 region has 17 residues. Germline assignment: CDR1 MDHEN and CDR2 SYDVKM. The CDR3 nucleotides are TGTGCCAGCAGTTTCTCCGGACAGGCGGACGTTAACTATGGCTACACCTTC. Protein sequence: CASSFSGQADVNYGYTF.

The sample holds one count of this clone. The chain is built from TRBV7-9 and TRBJ1-4, with a possible D match to TRBD1 (5 bases). The CDR3 has 16 residues. V lost 5 bases to trimming and J lost 8 bases, with 21 bases between them. The germline V gene has CDR1 SEHNR and CDR2 FQNEAQ (reference sequence). The CDR3 coding sequence is TGTGCCAGCAGCACCGAGGTGGGGGGATTAGGCGAAAAACTGTTTTTT. Encoded protein: CASSTEVGGLGEKLFF. Using reference TRBV7-9 and TRBJ1-4 for the parts outside the CDR3, the full variable domain is DTGVSQNPRHKITKRGQNVTFRCDPISEHNRLYWYRQTLGQGPEFLTYFQNEAQLEKSRLLSDRFSAERPKGSFSTLEIQRTEQGDSAMYLCASSTEVGGLGEKLFFGSGTQLSVL.